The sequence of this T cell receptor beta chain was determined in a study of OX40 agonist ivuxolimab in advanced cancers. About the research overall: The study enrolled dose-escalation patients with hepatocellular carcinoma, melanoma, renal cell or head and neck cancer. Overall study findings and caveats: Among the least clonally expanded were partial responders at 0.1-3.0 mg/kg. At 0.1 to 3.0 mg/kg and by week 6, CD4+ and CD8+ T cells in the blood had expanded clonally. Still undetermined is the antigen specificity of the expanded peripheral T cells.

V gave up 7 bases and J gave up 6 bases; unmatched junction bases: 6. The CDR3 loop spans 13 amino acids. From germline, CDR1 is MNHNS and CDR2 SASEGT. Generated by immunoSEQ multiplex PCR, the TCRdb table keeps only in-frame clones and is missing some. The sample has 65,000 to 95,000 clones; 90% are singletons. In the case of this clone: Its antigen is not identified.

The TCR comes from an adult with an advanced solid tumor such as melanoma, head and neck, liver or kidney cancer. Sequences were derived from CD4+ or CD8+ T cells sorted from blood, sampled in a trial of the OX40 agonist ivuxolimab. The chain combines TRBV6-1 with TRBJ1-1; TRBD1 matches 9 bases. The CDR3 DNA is TGTGCCAGCATTCTGACAGGGGGGGCTGAAGCTTTCTTT. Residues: CASILTGGAEAFF.